These T cell receptor beta chains were read from a single sample in a study of shared clonotypes between healthy human individuals. Sequencing used immunoSEQ multiplex PCR; TCRdb keeps in-frame clones, though not all of them. This table has over a million clones, about 77% appearing once. The specimen was memory CD4+ T cells sorted from blood. The receptors come from a man aged 18 to 29 in good health. CDR3s include the opening cysteine and the closing phenylalanine or tryptophan. A D gene is named only where the DNA matches it firmly. Clone size, where shown, is once, few, many, or a class for clones that have expanded.

clone_size	v_call	j_call	d_call	cdr3_aa	cdr3_nt
NA	TRBV9	TRBJ2-1	NA	CASSVGSGDEQFF	TGTGCCAGCAGCGTAGGTAGCGGCGATGAGCAGTTCTTC
NA	TRBV10-3	TRBJ1-1	TRBD1	CAISRDRDATEAFF	TGTGCCATCAGCCGGGACAGGGATGCGACTGAAGCTTTCTTT
NA	TRBV10-3	TRBJ2-3	NA	CAISPTGPTDTQYF	TGTGCCATCAGTCCGACAGGCCCCACAGATACGCAGTATTTT
NA	TRBV2	TRBJ2-1	NA	CASTRDSSYNEQFF	TGTGCCAGCACAAGGGACTCCTCCTACAATGAGCAGTTCTTC
NA	TRBV19	TRBJ1-2	TRBD1	CASSPLPGQGARGTF	TGTGCCAGTAGCCCCCTACCGGGACAGGGGGCTCGCGGGACCTTC
NA	TRBV5-4	TRBJ2-3	NA	CASSLATRMGTDTQYF	TGTGCCAGCAGCTTGGCGACACGGATGGGCACAGATACGCAGTATTTT
few	TRBV28	TRBJ1-6	NA	CASSLGWDGSPLHF	TGTGCCAGCAGTCTAGGGTGGGACGGGTCACCCCTCCACTTT
NA	TRBV4-2	TRBJ1-3	NA	CASSQAGPGNTIYF	TGTGCCAGCAGCCAAGCGGGGCCCGGAAACACCATATATTTT
NA	TRBV6-6	TRBJ2-5	NA	CASSYQNAETQYF	TGTGCCAGCAGTTACCAGAATGCTGAGACCCAGTACTTC
NA	TRBV18	TRBJ1-4	NA	CASSPPNSVDSSNEKLFF	TGTGCCAGCTCACCACCGAATAGTGTCGACAGCTCTAATGAAAAACTGTTTTTT
NA	TRBV11-1	TRBJ2-7	TRBD1	CASSSPGQGPEQYF	TGTGCCAGCAGCTCACCGGGACAGGGTCCCGAGCAGTACTTC
NA	TRBV5-4	TRBJ1-1	NA	CASSLDRVGVMNTEAFF	TGTGCCAGCAGCTTGGACAGGGTAGGGGTCATGAACACTGAAGCTTTCTTT
few	TRBV28	TRBJ1-5	NA	CASKDRASNQPQHF	TGTGCCAGCAAAGACCGGGCCTCCAATCAGCCCCAGCATTTT
few	TRBV5-1	TRBJ2-1	NA	CASTPDPVLGQFF	TGCGCCAGCACCCCGGACCCAGTTTTGGGGCAGTTCTTC
NA	TRBV30	TRBJ2-2	TRBD1	CAWSRQGATGELFF	TGTGCCTGGAGTCGACAGGGGGCCACCGGGGAGCTGTTTTTT
NA	TRBV28	TRBJ2-7	NA	CASSTGITYEQYF	TGTGCCAGCTCGACCGGGATTACCTACGAGCAGTACTTC
NA	TRBV29-1	TRBJ1-1	NA	CSVSAAMNTEAFF	TGCAGCGTAAGCGCGGCTATGAACACTGAAGCTTTCTTT
few	TRBV19	TRBJ1-1	TRBD1	CASTSGTGETEAFF	TGTGCCAGTACGTCCGGGACAGGGGAAACTGAAGCTTTCTTT
NA	TRBV5-4	TRBJ2-1	TRBD2	CASSFLGLAVYNEQFF	TGTGCCAGCAGCTTCCTGGGACTAGCGGTTTACAATGAGCAGTTCTTC
NA	TRBV19	TRBJ2-6	NA	CASREQGTGANVLTF	TGTGCCAGTAGGGAACAGGGAACTGGGGCCAACGTCCTGACTTTC
NA	TRBV7-2	TRBJ2-7	TRBD2	CASSSGTSGVREQYF	TGTGCCAGCAGCTCCGGGACTAGCGGGGTCCGGGAGCAGTACTTC
NA	TRBV30	TRBJ2-1	NA	CAWSDGRKGNEQFF	TGTGCCTGGAGTGACGGGAGAAAGGGCAATGAGCAGTTCTTC
NA	TRBV5-8	TRBJ2-7	NA	CASSYEQYF	TGTGCCAGCAGCTACGAGCAGTACTTC
NA	TRBV5-1	TRBJ2-7	NA	CASSLALTNSYEQYF	TGCGCCAGCAGCCTGGCTCTAACGAACTCCTACGAGCAGTACTTC
few	TRBV19	TRBJ1-1	NA	CASSMVGTGNTEAFF	TGTGCCAGTAGTATGGTAGGCACGGGGAACACTGAAGCTTTCTTT
NA	TRBV7-2	TRBJ2-1	NA	CASSLSDIHEQFF	TGTGCCAGCAGCCTGTCAGATATCCATGAGCAGTTCTTC
once	TRBV19	TRBJ1-2	NA	CASSLDIRYGYTF	TGTGCCAGTAGCTTGGACATACGCTATGGCTACACCTTC
NA	TRBV10-3	TRBJ2-2	NA	CAISSAPGQGAVGELFF	NA
NA	TRBV6-1	TRBJ1-1	TRBD1	CASGGRTGYTKAFF	TGTGCCAGCGGGGGGAGGACAGGGTACACTAAAGCTTTCTTT
NA	TRBV16	TRBJ1-2	TRBD1	CASSQSTGTGYTF	TGTGCCAGCAGCCAATCGACAGGGACTGGCTACACCTTC
many	TRBV4-1	TRBJ2-1	TRBD2	CASSRGRTSGYNEQFF	TGCGCCAGCAGCCGGGGTAGGACTAGCGGTTACAATGAGCAGTTCTTC
NA	TRBV7-9	TRBJ2-3	NA	CASSLDARADTQYF	TGTGCCAGCAGCCTCGACGCCCGGGCAGATACGCAGTATTTT
once	TRBV5-1	TRBJ2-1	NA	CASSPTDAREVQFF	TGCGCCAGCAGCCCCACTGATGCGAGGGAGGTTCAGTTCTTC
NA	TRBV5-4	TRBJ1-1	TRBD1	CASSLGGPGQGIWTEAFF	TGTGCCAGCAGCCTAGGGGGACCGGGACAGGGGATCTGGACTGAAGCTTTCTTT
NA	TRBV28	TRBJ2-1	NA	CASSTGSPYNEQFF	TGTGCCAGCAGTACAGGGTCACCCTACAATGAGCAGTTCTTC
NA	TRBV9	TRBJ2-7	TRBD2	CASSSGLAGWEQYF	TGTGCCAGCAGCTCGGGACTAGCGGGTTGGGAGCAGTACTTC
many	TRBV30	TRBJ2-5	TRBD2	CAWSSGLGGYETQYF	TGTGCCTGGAGTTCTGGACTAGGAGGATATGAGACCCAGTACTTC
few	TRBV18	TRBJ2-3	NA	CASSPPRATDTQYF	TGTGCCAGCTCACCCCCCCGGGCCACAGATACGCAGTATTTT
NA	TRBV27	TRBJ1-5	NA	CASRIPREENQPQHF	TGTGCCAGCAGGATCCCCAGGGAGGAAAATCAGCCCCAGCATTTT
NA	TRBV29-1	TRBJ1-4	NA	CSVQGAPEKLFF	TGCAGCGTCCAGGGAGCCCCCGAAAAACTGTTTTTT
NA	TRBV9	TRBJ1-5	NA	CASSTNPGTGQPQHF	TGTGCCAGCAGCACCAACCCGGGGACGGGACAGCCCCAGCATTTT
NA	TRBV28	TRBJ1-5	TRBD1	CASTRGQGRGPQHF	TGTGCCAGCACTAGGGGACAGGGGAGGGGGCCCCAGCATTTT
NA	TRBV4-1	TRBJ1-2	TRBD1	CASSPTGAGANYGYTF	TGCGCCAGCAGCCCAACAGGGGCAGGAGCTAACTATGGCTACACCTTC
NA	TRBV5-1	TRBJ1-5	NA	CASSSSIDQPQHF	TGCGCCAGCAGCTCCTCGATCGATCAGCCCCAGCATTTT
many	TRBV10-1	TRBJ1-2	NA	CASRGESNYGYTF	TGCGCCAGCAGGGGAGAGAGCAACTATGGCTACACCTTC
few	TRBV2	TRBJ2-2	TRBD2	CASRQLAGLGTGELFF	TGTGCCAGCAGACAACTAGCGGGTCTGGGGACCGGGGAGCTGTTTTTT
NA	TRBV29-1	TRBJ2-7	NA	CSSKDNSYEQYF	TGCAGCAGTAAGGACAACTCCTACGAGCAGTACTTC
NA	TRBV5-1	TRBJ1-1	NA	CASSANSLGGNTEAFF	TGCGCCAGCAGCGCCAACAGTTTGGGGGGGAACACTGAAGCTTTCTTT
few	TRBV10-3	TRBJ2-5	TRBD1	CAISDQDRPGETQYF	TGTGCCATCAGTGACCAGGACAGGCCGGGGGAGACCCAGTACTTC